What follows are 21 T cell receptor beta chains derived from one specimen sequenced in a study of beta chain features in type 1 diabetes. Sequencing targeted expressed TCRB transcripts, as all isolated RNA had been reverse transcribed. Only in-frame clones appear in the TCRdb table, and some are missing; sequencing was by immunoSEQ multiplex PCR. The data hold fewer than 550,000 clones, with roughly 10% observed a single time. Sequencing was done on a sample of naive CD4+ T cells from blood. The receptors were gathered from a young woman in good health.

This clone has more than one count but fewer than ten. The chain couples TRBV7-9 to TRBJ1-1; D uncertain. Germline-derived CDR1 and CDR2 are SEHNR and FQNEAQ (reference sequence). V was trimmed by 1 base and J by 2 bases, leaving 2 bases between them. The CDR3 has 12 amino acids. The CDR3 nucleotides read TGTGCCAGCAGCTTAGTCAACACTGAAGCTTTCTTT. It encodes CASSLVNTEAFF.

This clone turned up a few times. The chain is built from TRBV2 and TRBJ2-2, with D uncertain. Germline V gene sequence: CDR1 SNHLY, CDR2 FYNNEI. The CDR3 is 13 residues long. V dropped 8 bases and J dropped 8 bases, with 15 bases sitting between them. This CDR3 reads CASRPLTLGELFF. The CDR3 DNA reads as TGTGCCAGCCGCCCCCTCACGCTTGGGGAGCTGTTTTTT.

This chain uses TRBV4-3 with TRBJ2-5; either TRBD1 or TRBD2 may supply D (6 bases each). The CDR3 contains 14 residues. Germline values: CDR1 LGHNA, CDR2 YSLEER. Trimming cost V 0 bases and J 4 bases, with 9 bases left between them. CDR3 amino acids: CASSQEGGAETQYF. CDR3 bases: TGCGCCAGCAGCCAAGAGGGGGGCGCAGAGACCCAGTACTTC.

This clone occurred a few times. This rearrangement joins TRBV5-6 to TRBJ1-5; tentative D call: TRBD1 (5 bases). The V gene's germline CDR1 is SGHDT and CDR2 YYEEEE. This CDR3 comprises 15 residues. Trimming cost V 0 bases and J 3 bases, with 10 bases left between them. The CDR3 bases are TGTGCCAGCAGCTTGGCCGGGACCCTCAATCAGCCCCAGCATTTT. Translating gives CASSLAGTLNQPQHF. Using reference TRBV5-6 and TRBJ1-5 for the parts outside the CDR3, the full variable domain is DAGVTQSPTHLIKTRGQQVTLRCSPKSGHDTVSWYQQALGQGPQFIFQYYEEEERQRGNFPDRFSGHQFPNYSSELNVNALLLGDSALYLCASSLAGTLNQPQHFGDGTRLSIL.

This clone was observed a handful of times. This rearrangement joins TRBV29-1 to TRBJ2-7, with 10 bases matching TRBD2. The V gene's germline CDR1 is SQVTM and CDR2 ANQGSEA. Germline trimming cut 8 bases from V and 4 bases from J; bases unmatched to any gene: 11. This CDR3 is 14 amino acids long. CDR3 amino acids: CSIQLAGGQYEQYF. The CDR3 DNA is TGCAGCATCCAGTTAGCGGGAGGTCAATACGAGCAGTACTTC.

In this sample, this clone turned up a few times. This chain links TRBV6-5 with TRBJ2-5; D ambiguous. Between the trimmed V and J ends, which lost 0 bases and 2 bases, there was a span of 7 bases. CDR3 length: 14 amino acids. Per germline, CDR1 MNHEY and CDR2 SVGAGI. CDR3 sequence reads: CASSYSIGQETQYF. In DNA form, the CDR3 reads TGTGCCAGCAGTTACTCGATCGGGCAAGAGACCCAGTACTTC.

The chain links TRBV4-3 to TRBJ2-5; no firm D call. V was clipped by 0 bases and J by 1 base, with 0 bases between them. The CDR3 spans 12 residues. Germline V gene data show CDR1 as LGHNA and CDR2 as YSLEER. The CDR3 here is CASSQDQETQYF. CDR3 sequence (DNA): TGCGCCAGCAGCCAAGACCAAGAGACCCAGTACTTC.

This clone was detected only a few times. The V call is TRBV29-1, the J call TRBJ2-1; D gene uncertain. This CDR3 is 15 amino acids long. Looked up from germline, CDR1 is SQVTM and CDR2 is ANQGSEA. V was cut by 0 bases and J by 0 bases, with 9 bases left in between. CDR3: CSVEDLRRSYNEQFF. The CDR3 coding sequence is TGCAGCGTTGAAGATTTGCGGCGCTCCTACAATGAGCAGTTCTTC.

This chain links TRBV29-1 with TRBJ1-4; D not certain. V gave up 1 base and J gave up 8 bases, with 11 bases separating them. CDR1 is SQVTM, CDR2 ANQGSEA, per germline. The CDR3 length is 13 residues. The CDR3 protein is CSVEAAQREKLFF. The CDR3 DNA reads TGCAGCGTTGAAGCCGCCCAGAGGGAAAAACTGTTTTTT.

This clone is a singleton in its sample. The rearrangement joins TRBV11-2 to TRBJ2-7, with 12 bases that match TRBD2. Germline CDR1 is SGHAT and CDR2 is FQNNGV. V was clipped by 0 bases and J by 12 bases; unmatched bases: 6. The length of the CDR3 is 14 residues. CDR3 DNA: TGTGCCAGCAGCTTAGATCGACTAGCGGGAGAGGGGTACTTC. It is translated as CASSLDRLAGEGYF.

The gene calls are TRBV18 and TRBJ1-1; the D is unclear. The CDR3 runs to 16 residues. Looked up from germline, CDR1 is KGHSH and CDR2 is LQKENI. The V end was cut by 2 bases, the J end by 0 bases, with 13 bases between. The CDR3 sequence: CASSPVQHLMNTEAFF. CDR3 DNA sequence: TGTGCCAGCTCACCAGTACAGCACCTAATGAACACTGAAGCTTTCTTT.

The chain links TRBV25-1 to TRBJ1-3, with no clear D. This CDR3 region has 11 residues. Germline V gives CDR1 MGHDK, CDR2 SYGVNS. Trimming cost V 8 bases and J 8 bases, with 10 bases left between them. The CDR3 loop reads CASGVRDTIYF. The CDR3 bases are TGTGCCAGCGGGGTACGGGACACCATATATTTT.

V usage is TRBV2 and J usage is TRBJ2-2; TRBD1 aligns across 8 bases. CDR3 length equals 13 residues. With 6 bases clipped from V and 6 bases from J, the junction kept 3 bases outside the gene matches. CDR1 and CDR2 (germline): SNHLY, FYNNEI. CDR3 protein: CASSGQGAGELFF. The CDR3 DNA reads TGTGCCAGCAGCGGACAGGGCGCCGGGGAGCTGTTTTTT.

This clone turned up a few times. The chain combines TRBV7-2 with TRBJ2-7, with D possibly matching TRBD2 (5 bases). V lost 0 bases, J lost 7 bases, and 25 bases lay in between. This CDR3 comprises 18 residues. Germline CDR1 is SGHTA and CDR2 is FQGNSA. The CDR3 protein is CASSLASSLGLALGEQYF. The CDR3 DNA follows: TGTGCCAGCAGCTTAGCGTCTTCGCTAGGCCTAGCTTTGGGGGAGCAGTACTTC.

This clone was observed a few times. This CDR3 is CSVVGQGSSYEQYF. DNA of the CDR3: TGCAGCGTCGTGGGACAGGGAAGCTCCTACGAGCAGTACTTC. The chain employs TRBV29-1 and TRBJ2-7; the match to TRBD1 covers 9 bases. Germline V lookup: CDR1 SQVTM, CDR2 ANQGSEA. V lost 6 bases to trimming and J lost 0 bases; unmatched junction nucleotides: 6. This CDR3 spans 14 amino acids.

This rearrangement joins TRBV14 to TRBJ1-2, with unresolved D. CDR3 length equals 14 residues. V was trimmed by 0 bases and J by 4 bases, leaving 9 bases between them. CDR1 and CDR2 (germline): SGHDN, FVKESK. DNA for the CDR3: TGTGCCAGCAGCCAAGATTTTCTGGCCTATGGCTACACCTTC. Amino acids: CASSQDFLAYGYTF. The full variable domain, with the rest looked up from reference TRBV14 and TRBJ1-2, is EAGVTQFPSHSVIEKGQTVTLRCDPISGHDNLYWYRRVMGKEIKFLLHFVKESKQDESGMPNNRFLAERTGGTYSTLKVQPAELEDSGVYFCASSQDFLAYGYTFGSGTRLTVV.

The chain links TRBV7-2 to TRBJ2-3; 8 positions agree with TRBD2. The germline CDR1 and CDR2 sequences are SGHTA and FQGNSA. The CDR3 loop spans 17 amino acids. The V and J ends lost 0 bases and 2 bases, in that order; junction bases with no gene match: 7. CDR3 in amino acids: CASSLAAGAWSTDTQYF. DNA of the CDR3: TGTGCCAGCAGCTTAGCAGCGGGGGCGTGGTCCACAGATACGCAGTATTTT.

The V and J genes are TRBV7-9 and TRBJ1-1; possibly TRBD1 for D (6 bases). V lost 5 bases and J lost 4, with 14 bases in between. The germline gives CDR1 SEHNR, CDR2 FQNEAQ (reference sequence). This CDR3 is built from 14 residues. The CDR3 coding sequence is TGTGCCAGCAGCACCAGGGGCGCGGGCACTGAAGCTTTCTTT. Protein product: CASSTRGAGTEAFF.

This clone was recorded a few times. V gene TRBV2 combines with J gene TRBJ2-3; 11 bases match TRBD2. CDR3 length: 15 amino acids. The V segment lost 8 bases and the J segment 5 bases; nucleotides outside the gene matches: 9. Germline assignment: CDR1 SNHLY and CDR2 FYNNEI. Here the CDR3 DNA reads TGTGCCAGCCGTTCGAGACTAGCGGGGCAAGATACGCAGTATTTT. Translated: CASRSRLAGQDTQYF.

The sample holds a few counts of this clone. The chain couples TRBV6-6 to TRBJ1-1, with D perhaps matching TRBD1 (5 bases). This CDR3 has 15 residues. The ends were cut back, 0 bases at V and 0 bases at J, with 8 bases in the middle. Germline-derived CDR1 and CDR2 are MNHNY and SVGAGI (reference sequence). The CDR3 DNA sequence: TGTGCCAGCAGTTACTCTGGGGGTGTGAACACTGAAGCTTTCTTT. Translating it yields CASSYSGGVNTEAFF.

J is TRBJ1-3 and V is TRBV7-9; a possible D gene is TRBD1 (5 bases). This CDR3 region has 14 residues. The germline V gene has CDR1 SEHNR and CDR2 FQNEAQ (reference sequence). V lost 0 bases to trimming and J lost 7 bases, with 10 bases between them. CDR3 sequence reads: CASSLAGAHNTIYF. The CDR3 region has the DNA TGTGCCAGCAGCTTAGCCGGGGCACACAACACCATATATTTT. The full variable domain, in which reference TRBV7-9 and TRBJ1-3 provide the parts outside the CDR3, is DTGVSQNPRHKITKRGQNVTFRCDPISEHNRLYWYRQTLGQGPEFLTYFQNEAQLEKSRLLSDRFSAERPKGSFSTLEIQRTEQGDSAMYLCASSLAGAHNTIYFGEGSWLTVV.